This T cell receptor (beta chain) appears in the sequencing data of a study of cytomegalovirus exposure and HLA in healthy donors. The CDR3 loop spans 16 amino acids. V dropped 9 bases and J dropped 6; count of bases not matched to a gene: 20. CDR1 MNHEY and CDR2 SMNVEV come from the germline V gene (reference sequence). The PCR ran on 60 Vbeta and 13 Jbeta primers. The protocol was immunoSEQ multiplex PCR, while the TCRdb copy is restricted to in-frame clones and leaves out a portion. The table records roughly 100,000 clones, 12% of them present only once. V and J are TRBV27 and TRBJ2-7; TRBD2 agrees at 7 bases. Material: PBMCs. The receptor comes from a man aged 40-49 years in good health and CMV-seropositive. This CDR3 is CASVQWLTREWCEQYF. CDR3 coding DNA: TGTGCCAGTGTCCAGTGGCTTACGCGGGAGTGGTGCGAGCAGTACTTC.